This T cell receptor beta chain was sequenced for a study of response to subunit inactivated influenza vaccine. The CDR3 is 17 amino acids. Trimming stripped 4 bases from V and 4 bases from J, with 20 bases between. Germline CDR1 SGHAT, CDR2 FQNNGV. TCRdb redid the calling of the RT-PCR reads with MiXCR, one entry per CDR3 protein. The sample has some 850,000 distinct CDR3 sequences, around 20% seen once. Study-wide findings and caveats: Only a handful of new T cells, the authors suggested, are recruited with each seasonal influenza vaccination.

Comments on this clonotype: Antigen specificity is unknown.

The chain has TRBV11-2 and TRBJ2-1; perhaps TRBD2 as D (7 bases). The clonotype originates from a man in his fifties who received an inactivated influenza vaccine. The material was PBMCs from blood, obtained more than 4 days after vaccination. The CDR3 spells CASSCGLGGGPYNEQFF. The CDR3 DNA reads as TGTGCCAGCAGCTGTGGACTGGGGGGGGGCCCTTACAATGAGCAGTTCTTC.